This is a list of T cell receptor beta chains from one sample in a study of early T cells in non-severe SARS-CoV-2 infection. TCRdb processed the 5' RACE reads anew with MiXCR; each CDR3 protein has one entry. The table includes 70,000 or so distinct CDR3 sequences, about a tenth detected once. The sequenced sample was whole blood, obtained at baseline. Receptors originate from an adult who was a healthcare worker with PCR-confirmed SARS-CoV-2 infection or an uninfected control (not recorded which). Both conserved end residues are part of each CDR3. The D gene is left open where the match is weak. Expanded clones get a size class; other rows say once, few or many, or leave the size out.

size,V,D,J,DNA,CDR3
.,TRBV7-2,.,TRBJ1-5,TGTGCCAGCAGCTTAGAGGCATGGCAGCCCCAGCATTTT,CASSLEAWQPQHF
.,TRBV2,.,TRBJ2-5,TGTGCCAGCAGTGGTCGCGGGTTTGGAGAGACCCAGTACTTC,CASSGRGFGETQYF
few,TRBV7-9,.,TRBJ2-3,TGTGCCAGCAGCCCCCAGGCGGATACGCAGTATTTT,CASSPQADTQYF
.,TRBV20-1,.,TRBJ2-6,TGCAGTGCTAGACCAGGAAGCCCTGGGGCCAACGTCCTGACTTTC,CSARPGSPGANVLTF
few,TRBV30,.,TRBJ1-4,TGTGCCTGGAGTGTACACGGGGCGGTTGAAAAACTGTTTTTT,CAWSVHGAVEKLFF
few,TRBV3-1,.,TRBJ2-1,TGTGCCAGCAGGCTAGGGAATAATGAGCAGTTCTTC,CASRLGNNEQFF
.,TRBV11-2,TRBD2,TRBJ2-3,TGTGCCAGCAGCTTTCCGGGACTAGCGGGGGGCCCCACAGATACGCAGTATTTT,CASSFPGLAGGPTDTQYF
.,TRBV9,.,TRBJ2-5,TGTGCCAGCAGCCCCAAACTAGACCAAGAGACCCAGTACTTC,CASSPKLDQETQYF
many,TRBV20-1,.,TRBJ1-4,TGCAGTGCTAGCCGGCAGGTTGCAACTAATGAAAAACTGTTTTTT,CSASRQVATNEKLFF
.,TRBV27,.,TRBJ2-3,TGTGCCAGCAGTTCGCAAAGCGGGCTGGGAAATACGCAGTATTTT,CASSSQSGLGNTQYF
many,TRBV12-3/TRBV12-4,.,TRBJ1-6,TGTGCCAGCAGTTTAGTTGGAGCGAATTCACCCCTCCACTTT,CASSLVGANSPLHF
.,TRBV2,.,TRBJ2-3,TGTGCCAGCAGTCTTACAAGGGGAACGCAGTATTTT,CASSLTRGTQYF
few,TRBV29-1,TRBD2,TRBJ2-3,TGCAGCGCTACCGGGACTAGCGGGGGCACAGATACGCAGTATTTT,CSATGTSGGTDTQYF
few,TRBV18,TRBD2,TRBJ2-1,TGTGCCAGCTCACCGAGGACTAGCGGGGGGAACAATGAGCAGTTCTTC,CASSPRTSGGNNEQFF
.,TRBV5-1,.,TRBJ2-5,TGCGCCAGCAGCTTGATCAGGGCGGAGACCCAGTACTTC,CASSLIRAETQYF
few,TRBV13,TRBD1,TRBJ1-5,TGTGCCAGCAGCTCCGGACAGGGAAGAGGGCAGCCCCAGCATTTT,CASSSGQGRGQPQHF
.,TRBV25-1,TRBD1,TRBJ2-7,TGTGCCAGCAGTGGGTTGATGACAGGGATCGAGCAGTACTTC,CASSGLMTGIEQYF
.,TRBV7-9,.,TRBJ1-3,TGTGCCAGCAGCCCCGGCACTGGTGGAAACACCATATATTTT,CASSPGTGGNTIYF
few,TRBV19,.,TRBJ2-2,TGTGCCAGTAGTGCGTTTAAAAGGGACACCGGGGAGCTGTTTTTT,CASSAFKRDTGELFF
many,TRBV7-9,.,TRBJ1-1,TGTGCCAGCAGCTCCCGTCCCCCGGATCATGAAGCTTTCTTT,CASSSRPPDHEAFF
.,TRBV4-1,TRBD1,TRBJ1-3,TGCGCCAGCAGCCAAGAACCCCGGACAGGGGATGGAAACACCATATATTTT,CASSQEPRTGDGNTIYF
.,TRBV6-5,TRBD1,TRBJ1-2,TGTGCCAGCAGTCGAGGGACAGAGATTAACTATGGCTACACCTTC,CASSRGTEINYGYTF
.,TRBV3-1,.,TRBJ2-1,TGTGCCAGCAGCCACTCCGCGGGGAATGAGCAGTTCTTC,CASSHSAGNEQFF
few,TRBV7-3,TRBD1,TRBJ1-2,TGTGCCAGCAGCCCCTCCGGGACAGGGAGCAGAAGTGGCTACACCTTC,CASSPSGTGSRSGYTF
.,TRBV5-1,.,TRBJ1-1,TGCGCCAGCAGCTTGGCACAGGGAGGGACTGAAGCTTTCTTT,CASSLAQGGTEAFF
.,TRBV4-2,.,TRBJ2-7,TGTGCCAGCAGCCAAGTAGACAGCCGGACCTACGAGCAGTACTTC,CASSQVDSRTYEQYF
few,TRBV7-9,TRBD1,TRBJ1-4,TGTGCCAGCAGCTCCTTCCTGACAGGGCTAGGAGAAAAACTGTTTTTT,CASSSFLTGLGEKLFF
few,TRBV28,.,TRBJ1-6,TGTGCCAGCCTCCAAGGGGACGGAGCCTATAATTCACCCCTCCACTTT,CASLQGDGAYNSPLHF
many,TRBV7-6,TRBD1,TRBJ1-6,TGTGCCAGCAGCTTTACAGGGGGCGCGGGGTCACCCCTCCACTTT,CASSFTGGAGSPLHF
many,TRBV6-2/TRBV6-3,TRBD2,TRBJ2-5,TGTGCCAGCAGGCCTCATGCGGGGGGGTCAGAGACCCAGTACTTC,CASRPHAGGSETQYF
many,TRBV5-1,.,TRBJ2-3,TGCGCCAGCAGCTCGGAAGGGTCGATCACAGATACGCAGTATTTT,CASSSEGSITDTQYF
many,TRBV4-1,.,TRBJ1-5,TGCGCCAGCAGCCAGACCGGGAATCAGCCCCAGCATTTT,CASSQTGNQPQHF
.,TRBV5-4,.,TRBJ2-5,TGTGCCAGCAGCTTGGCGCCAGGGCAGGGAGAGTCCCAGTACTTC,CASSLAPGQGESQYF
.,TRBV20-1,TRBD2,TRBJ2-1,TGCAGTGCTAGAGGACTAGCGGGGGGGAGCTCCTACAATGAGCAGTTCTTC,CSARGLAGGSSYNEQFF
few,TRBV7-9,TRBD2,TRBJ2-2,TGTGCCAGCGCTAGCGGGGGACCAAGCACCGGGGAGCTGTTTTTT,CASASGGPSTGELFF
many,TRBV7-2,.,TRBJ2-3,TGTGCCAGCAGCTCCGGTTTAGGCGGGGATTTTGCAGATACGCAGTATTTT,CASSSGLGGDFADTQYF
few,TRBV5-1,.,TRBJ2-3,TGCGCCAGCAGCTTGGCGAGGGAGCTCACCGATACGCAGTATTTT,CASSLARELTDTQYF
many,TRBV27,TRBD2,TRBJ2-1,TGTGCCAGCAGTTCCCCCGGGGGGAGCGGGGGGAACTACAATGAGCAGTTCTTC,CASSSPGGSGGNYNEQFF
few,TRBV29-1,.,TRBJ1-2,TGCAGCGTTGAACCCTCAGGAGGGTATGGCTACACCTTC,CSVEPSGGYGYTF
many,TRBV5-6,.,TRBJ2-7,TGTGCCAGCAGCGAAGGCCTTCCAAACCGCTACGAGCAGTACTTC,CASSEGLPNRYEQYF
many,TRBV19,.,TRBJ2-7,TGTGCCGAGGGGTCCGTGGGAGAGCAGTACTTC,CAEGSVGEQYF
many,TRBV7-9,.,TRBJ2-7,TGTGCCAGCAGCTTAAACAGGGACTACGAGCAGTACTTC,CASSLNRDYEQYF
.,TRBV20-1,.,TRBJ2-2,TGCAGTGTAAACCGGGAGAACACCGGGGAGCTGTTTTTT,CSVNRENTGELFF
few,TRBV15,.,TRBJ2-1,TGTGCCACCTTACCCACTTCTAGCTCCTACAATGAGCAGTTCTTC,CATLPTSSSYNEQFF